This paragraph reports one T cell receptor (beta chain). The antigen is unknown. Sequencing used immunoSEQ multiplex PCR; TCRdb keeps in-frame clones, though not all of them. This sample has 50,000 to 75,000 clones, with around 87% found just once. The record originates from a study of identifying expanded T cells in peripheral blood. Study results and limitations: About 1.2 clones differed between technical replicates, versus approximately 17 and 20 over time.

This CDR3 has 13 amino acids. Trimming cost V 6 bases and J 8 bases, with 17 bases left between them. CDR1 is SGHNT, CDR2 YYREEE, per germline (reference sequence). J is TRBJ1-2 and V is TRBV5-4; tentative D call: TRBD1 (5 bases). The source is a person aged 18-69 years in good health. The sequenced sample was blood. The CDR3 is CASTPDLAGGYTF. The DNA of the CDR3 is TGTGCCAGCACCCCGGATCTCGCAGGGGGCTACACCTTC.